This T cell receptor beta chain was documented in a study of cytomegalovirus exposure and HLA in healthy donors. The V end lost 0 bases, the J end lost 5 bases, and 12 bases lay between the germline ends. Germline V gene data show CDR1 as SGHRS and CDR2 as YFSETQ. The CDR3 runs to 15 residues. General study results and limits: Reports credit the classifier with highly specific, highly sensitive diagnosis of cytomegalovirus status. According to a subsequent analysis, TCR clusters identified in the first cohort showed a tendency to co-occur across the 120 or so validation repertoires. Many donors carried some public TCRs, although rarity characterized most TCR sequences.

As to this clone: What it recognizes is unknown.

Clones were sequenced by immunoSEQ multiplex PCR, and TCRdb holds only the in-frame ones, with some missing. The sample has 150,000 to 200,000 clones, less than 90% seen once; the top ten hold roughly 10%. The validation cohort, a group of around 120 subjects, included the donors and was separate from the approximately 650-subject first cohort. The source of this sequence is a man aged 25-45 years in good health and CMV-seropositive. V gene TRBV5-1 combines with J gene TRBJ2-1; tentatively, D is TRBD2 (6 bases). What was sequenced was PBMCs. CDR3 sequence (DNA): TGCGCCAGCAGCTTGGGACTAGACGGACACAATGAGCAGTTCTTC. This sequence encodes CASSLGLDGHNEQFF.